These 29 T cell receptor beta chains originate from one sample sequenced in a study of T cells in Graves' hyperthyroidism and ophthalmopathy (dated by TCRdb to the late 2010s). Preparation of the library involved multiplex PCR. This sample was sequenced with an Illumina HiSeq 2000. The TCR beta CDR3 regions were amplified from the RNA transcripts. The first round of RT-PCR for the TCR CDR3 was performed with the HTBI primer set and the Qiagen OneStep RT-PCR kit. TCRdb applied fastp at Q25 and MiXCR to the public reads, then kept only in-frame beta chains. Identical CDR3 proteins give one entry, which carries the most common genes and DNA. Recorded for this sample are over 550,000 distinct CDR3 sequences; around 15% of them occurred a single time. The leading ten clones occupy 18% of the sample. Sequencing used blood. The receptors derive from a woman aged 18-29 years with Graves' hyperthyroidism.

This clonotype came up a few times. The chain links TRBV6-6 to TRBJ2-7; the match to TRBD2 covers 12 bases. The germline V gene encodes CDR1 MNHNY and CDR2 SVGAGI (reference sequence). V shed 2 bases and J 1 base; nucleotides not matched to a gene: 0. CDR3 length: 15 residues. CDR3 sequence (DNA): TGTGCCAGCAGTTACACTAGCGGGGGGTCCTACGAGCAGTACTTC. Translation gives CASSYTSGGSYEQYF.

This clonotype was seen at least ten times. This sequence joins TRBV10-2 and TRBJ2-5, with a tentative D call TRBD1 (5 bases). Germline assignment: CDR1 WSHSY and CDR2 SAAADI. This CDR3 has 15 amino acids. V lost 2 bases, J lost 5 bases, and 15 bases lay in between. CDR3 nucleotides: TGCGCCAGCAGTGAGAGCGACAGCTCGGGCGAGACCCAGTACTTC. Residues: CASSESDSSGETQYF.

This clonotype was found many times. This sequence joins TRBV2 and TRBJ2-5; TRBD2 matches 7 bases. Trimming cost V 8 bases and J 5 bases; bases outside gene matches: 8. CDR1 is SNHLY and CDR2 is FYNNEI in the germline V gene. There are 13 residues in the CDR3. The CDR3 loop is CASPRGVGETQYF. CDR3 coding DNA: TGTGCCAGCCCTCGGGGGGTCGGGGAGACCCAGTACTTC.

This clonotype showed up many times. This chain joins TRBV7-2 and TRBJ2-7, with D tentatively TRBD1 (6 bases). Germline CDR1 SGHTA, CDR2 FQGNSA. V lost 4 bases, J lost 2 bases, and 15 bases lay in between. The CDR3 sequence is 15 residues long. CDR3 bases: TGTGCCAGCAGCTCGCGACGAGGGGGAACCTACGAGCAGTACTTC. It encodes CASSSRRGGTYEQYF.

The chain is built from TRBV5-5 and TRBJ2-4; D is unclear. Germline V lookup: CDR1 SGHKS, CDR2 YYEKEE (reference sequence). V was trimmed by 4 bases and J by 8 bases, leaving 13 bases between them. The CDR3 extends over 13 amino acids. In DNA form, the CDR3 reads TGTGCCAGCAGCCCAATTAGGGTTGACATTCAGTACTTC. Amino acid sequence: CASSPIRVDIQYF.

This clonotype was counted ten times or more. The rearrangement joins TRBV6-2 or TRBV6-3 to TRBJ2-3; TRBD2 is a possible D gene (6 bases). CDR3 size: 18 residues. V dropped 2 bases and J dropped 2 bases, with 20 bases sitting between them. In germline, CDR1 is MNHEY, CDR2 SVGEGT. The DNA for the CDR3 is TGTGCCAGCAGTTACCGGGGGATTAAACAACAAGCCACAGATACGCAGTATTTT. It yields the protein CASSYRGIKQQATDTQYF.

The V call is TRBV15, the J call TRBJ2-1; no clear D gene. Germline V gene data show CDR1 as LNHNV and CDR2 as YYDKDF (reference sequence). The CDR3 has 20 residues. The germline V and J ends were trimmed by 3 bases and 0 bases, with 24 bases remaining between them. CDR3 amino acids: CATSSVSRLLGKSSYNEQFF. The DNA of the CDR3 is TGTGCCACCAGCAGTGTAAGTCGGCTGTTGGGAAAAAGCTCCTACAATGAGCAGTTCTTC.

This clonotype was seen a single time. The CDR3 DNA reads TGTGCCAGCAGCTGGAGGGGGGCCGCCTATAATTCACCCCTCCACTTT. It encodes CASSWRGAAYNSPLHF. The chain links TRBV5-6 to TRBJ1-6; tentatively, D is TRBD1 (6 bases). Germline CDR1 is SGHDT and CDR2 is YYEEEE. V was trimmed by 3 bases and J by 2 bases, leaving 12 bases between them. The CDR3 has 16 amino acids.

The CDR3 reads CSVQAGVHEQYF. CDR3 coding DNA: TGCAGCGTCCAAGCGGGAGTCCACGAGCAGTACTTC. The gene calls are TRBV29-1 and TRBJ2-7; TRBD2 aligns across 8 bases. V trimming: 6 bases; J trimming: 5 bases; junction bases outside the gene matches: 6. The CDR3 totals 12 residues. The germline gives CDR1 SQVTM, CDR2 ANQGSEA.

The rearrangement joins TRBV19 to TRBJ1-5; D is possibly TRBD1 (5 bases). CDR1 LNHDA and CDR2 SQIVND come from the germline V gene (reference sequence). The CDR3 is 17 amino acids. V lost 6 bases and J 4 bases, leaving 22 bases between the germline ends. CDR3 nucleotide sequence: TGTGCCAGTAGCCGAACCGGGACCGGAGGGTCGAATCAGCCCCAGCATTTT. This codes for CASSRTGTGGSNQPQHF.

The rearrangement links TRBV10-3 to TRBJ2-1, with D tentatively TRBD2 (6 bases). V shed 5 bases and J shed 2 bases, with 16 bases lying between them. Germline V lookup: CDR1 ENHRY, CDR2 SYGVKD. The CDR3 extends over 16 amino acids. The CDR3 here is CAISREVAAPYNEQFF. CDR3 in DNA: TGTGCCATCAGTAGGGAGGTAGCGGCCCCCTACAATGAGCAGTTCTTC.

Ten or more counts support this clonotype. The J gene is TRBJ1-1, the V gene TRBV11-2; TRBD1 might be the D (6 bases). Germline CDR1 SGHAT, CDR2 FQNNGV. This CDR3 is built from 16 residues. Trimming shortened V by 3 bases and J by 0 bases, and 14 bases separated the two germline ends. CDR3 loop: CASSFVAGDMNTEAFF. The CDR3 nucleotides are TGTGCCAGCAGCTTCGTAGCAGGGGATATGAACACTGAAGCTTTCTTT.

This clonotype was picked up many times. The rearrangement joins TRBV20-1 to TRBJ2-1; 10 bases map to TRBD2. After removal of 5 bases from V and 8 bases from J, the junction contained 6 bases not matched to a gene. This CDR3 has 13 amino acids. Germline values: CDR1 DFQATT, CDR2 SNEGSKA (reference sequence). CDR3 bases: TGCAGTGCTTCTAGCGGGAGATTGTATGAGCAGTTCTTC. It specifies CSASSGRLYEQFF.

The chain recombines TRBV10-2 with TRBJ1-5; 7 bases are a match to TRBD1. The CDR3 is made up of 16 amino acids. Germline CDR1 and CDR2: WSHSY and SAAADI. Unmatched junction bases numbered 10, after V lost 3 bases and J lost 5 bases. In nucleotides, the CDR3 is TGCGCCAGCAGTGATGATTTGACAGGGACCTATCAGCCCCAGCATTTT. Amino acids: CASSDDLTGTYQPQHF.

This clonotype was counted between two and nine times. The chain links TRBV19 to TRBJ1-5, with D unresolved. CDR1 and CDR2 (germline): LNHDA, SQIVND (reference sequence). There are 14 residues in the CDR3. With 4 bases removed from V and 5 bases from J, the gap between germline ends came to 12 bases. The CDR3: CASSNLGGHQPQHF. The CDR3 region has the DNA TGTGCCAGTAGTAATCTGGGAGGGCATCAGCCCCAGCATTTT.

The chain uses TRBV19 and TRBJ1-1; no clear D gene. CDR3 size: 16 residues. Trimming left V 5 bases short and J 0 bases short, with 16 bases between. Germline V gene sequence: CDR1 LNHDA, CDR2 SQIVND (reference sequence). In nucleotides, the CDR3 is TGTGCCAGTAGTGTACTTGTCGCGGAGATGAACACTGAAGCTTTCTTT. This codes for CASSVLVAEMNTEAFF.

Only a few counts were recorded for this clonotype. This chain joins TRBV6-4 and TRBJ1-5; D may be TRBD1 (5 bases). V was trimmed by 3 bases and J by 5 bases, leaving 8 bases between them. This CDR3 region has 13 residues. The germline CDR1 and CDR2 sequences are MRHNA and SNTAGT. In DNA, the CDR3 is TGTGCCAGCAGTGAGGACACTTATCAGCCCCAGCATTTT. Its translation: CASSEDTYQPQHF.

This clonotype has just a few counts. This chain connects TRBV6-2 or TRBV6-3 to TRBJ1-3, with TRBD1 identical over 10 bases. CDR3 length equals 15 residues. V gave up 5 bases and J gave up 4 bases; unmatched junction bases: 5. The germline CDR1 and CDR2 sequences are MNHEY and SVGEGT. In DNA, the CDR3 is TGTGCCAGCAGTAACCGACAGGGGGCCGGAAACACCATATATTTT. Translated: CASSNRQGAGNTIYF.

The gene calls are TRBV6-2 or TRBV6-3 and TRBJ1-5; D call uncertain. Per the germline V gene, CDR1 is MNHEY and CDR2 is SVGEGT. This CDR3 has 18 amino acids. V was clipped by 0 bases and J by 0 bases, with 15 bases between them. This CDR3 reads CASSYSIGVGYSNQPQHF. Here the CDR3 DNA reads TGTGCCAGCAGTTACTCGATCGGAGTGGGATATAGCAATCAGCCCCAGCATTTT.

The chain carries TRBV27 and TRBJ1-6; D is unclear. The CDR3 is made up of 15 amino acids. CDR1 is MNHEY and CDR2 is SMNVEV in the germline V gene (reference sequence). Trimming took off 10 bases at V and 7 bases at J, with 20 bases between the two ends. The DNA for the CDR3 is TGTGCCACCAAAAAGCTCCTTTCTGGGAATTCACCCCTCCACTTT. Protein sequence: CATKKLLSGNSPLHF.

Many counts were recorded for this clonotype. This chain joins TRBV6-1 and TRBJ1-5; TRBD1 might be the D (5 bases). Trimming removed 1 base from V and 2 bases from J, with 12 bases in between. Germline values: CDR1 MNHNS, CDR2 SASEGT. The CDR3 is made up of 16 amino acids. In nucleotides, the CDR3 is TGTGCCAGCAGTGAAGAAGGCAAAGGGGGCAATCAGCCCCAGCATTTT. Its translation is CASSEEGKGGNQPQHF.

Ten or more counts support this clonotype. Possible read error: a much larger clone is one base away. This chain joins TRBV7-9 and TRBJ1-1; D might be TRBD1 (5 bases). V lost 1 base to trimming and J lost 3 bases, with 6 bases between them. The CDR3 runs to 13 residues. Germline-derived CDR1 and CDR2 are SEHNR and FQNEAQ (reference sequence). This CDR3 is CASSLGQHTEAFF. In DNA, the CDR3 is TGTGCCAGCAGCTTAGGACAGCACACTGAAGCTTTCTTT.

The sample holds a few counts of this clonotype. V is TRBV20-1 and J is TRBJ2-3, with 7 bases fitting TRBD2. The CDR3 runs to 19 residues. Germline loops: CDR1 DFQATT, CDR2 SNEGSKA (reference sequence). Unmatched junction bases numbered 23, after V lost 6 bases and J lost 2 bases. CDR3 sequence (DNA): TGCAGTGCCCCTCGCGGAAGCGGGGTTCCCGAGTTCGACACAGATACGCAGTATTTT. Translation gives CSAPRGSGVPEFDTDTQYF.

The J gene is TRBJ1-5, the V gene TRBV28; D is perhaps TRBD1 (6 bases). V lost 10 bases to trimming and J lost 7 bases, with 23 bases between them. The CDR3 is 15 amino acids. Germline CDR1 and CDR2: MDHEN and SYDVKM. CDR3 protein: CAISNRVVKGQPQHF. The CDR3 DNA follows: TGTGCCATATCCAACAGGGTTGTGAAAGGCCAGCCCCAGCATTTT. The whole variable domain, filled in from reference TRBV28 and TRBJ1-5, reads DVKVTQSSRYLVKRTGEKVFLECVQDMDHENMFWYRQDPGLGLRLIYFSYDVKMKEKGDIPEGYSVSREKKERFSLILESASTNQTSMYLCAISNRVVKGQPQHFGDGTRLSIL.

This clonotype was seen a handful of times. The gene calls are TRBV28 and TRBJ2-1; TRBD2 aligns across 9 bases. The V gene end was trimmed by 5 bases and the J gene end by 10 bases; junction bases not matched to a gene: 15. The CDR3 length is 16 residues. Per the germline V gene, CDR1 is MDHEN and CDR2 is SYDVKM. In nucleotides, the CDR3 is TGTGCCAGCAGTAACGAGGCGCGGGAGGGCCGGGACGAGCAGTTCTTC. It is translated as CASSNEAREGRDEQFF.

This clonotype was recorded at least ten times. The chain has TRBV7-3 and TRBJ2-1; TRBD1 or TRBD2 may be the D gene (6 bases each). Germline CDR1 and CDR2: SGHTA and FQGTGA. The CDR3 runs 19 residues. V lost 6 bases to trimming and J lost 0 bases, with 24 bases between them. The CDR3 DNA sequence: TGTGCCAGCAGGACCATGGGTGAGGGGGGTCGGAGCTCCTACAATGAGCAGTTCTTC. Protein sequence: CASRTMGEGGRSSYNEQFF.

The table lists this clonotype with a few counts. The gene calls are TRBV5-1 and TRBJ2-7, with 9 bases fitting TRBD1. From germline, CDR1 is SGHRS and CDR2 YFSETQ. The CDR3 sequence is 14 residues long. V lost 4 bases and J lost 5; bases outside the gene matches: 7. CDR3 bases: TGCGCCAGCAGCGGCGGGACAGGGAGGGACGAGCAGTACTTC. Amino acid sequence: CASSGGTGRDEQYF.

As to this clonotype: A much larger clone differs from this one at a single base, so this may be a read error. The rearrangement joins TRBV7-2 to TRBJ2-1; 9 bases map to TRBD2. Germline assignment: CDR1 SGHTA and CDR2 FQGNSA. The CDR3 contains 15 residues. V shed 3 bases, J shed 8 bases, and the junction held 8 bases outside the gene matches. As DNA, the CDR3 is TGTGCCAGCAGCTTTAGCGGGAGTATGGGAGATGAGCAGTTCTTC. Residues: CASSFSGSMGDEQFF.

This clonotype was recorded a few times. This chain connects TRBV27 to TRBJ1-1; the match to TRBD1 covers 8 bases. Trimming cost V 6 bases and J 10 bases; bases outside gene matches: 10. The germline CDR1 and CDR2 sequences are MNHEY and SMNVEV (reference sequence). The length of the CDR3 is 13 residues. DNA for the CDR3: TGTGCCAGCAGGACTCCTCAGGGGGCGGTAGCTTTCTTT. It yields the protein CASRTPQGAVAFF.